One sample yielded the 19 T cell receptor beta chains listed below, sequenced in a study of T cell responses to AZD1222 COVID-19 vaccine. TCRdb's table, derived via immunoSEQ multiplex PCR, lists solely in-frame clones and lacks some. The data hold 200,000 or so clones, with almost 95% observed a single time. The sequenced sample was peripheral blood, obtained on day 0 of AZD1222 vaccination. The origin of the receptors is an adult in good health.

V usage is TRBV5-1 and J usage is TRBJ2-6, with D unresolved. In germline, CDR1 is SGHRS, CDR2 YFSETQ. The CDR3 is 19 residues long. Trimming shortened V by 1 base and J by 2 bases, and 19 bases separated the two germline ends. CDR3 sequence (DNA): TGCGCCAGCAGCTTGTTTCGTCCTGGGGTTGTAACTGGGGCCAACGTCCTGACTTTC. Residues: CASSLFRPGVVTGANVLTF.

The chain recombines TRBV28 with TRBJ2-1; D ambiguous. The CDR3 runs 13 residues. V was pared by 6 bases and J by 2 bases, with 8 bases between. Germline V CDR1 and CDR2: MDHEN, SYDVKM. CDR3 protein: CASRTPPYNEQFF. For the CDR3, the DNA is TGTGCCAGCAGAACGCCCCCCTACAATGAGCAGTTCTTC.

The chain is built from TRBV7-2 and TRBJ1-6; 8 positions match TRBD1. V lost 0 bases to trimming and J lost 9 bases; unmatched junction nucleotides: 7. CDR1 is SGHTA, CDR2 FQGNSA, per germline. The CDR3 contains 16 residues. The CDR3 DNA reads as TGTGCCAGCAGCTTAGCGGGGAGGACAGGGTCTTCACCCCTCCACTTT. Its translation is CASSLAGRTGSSPLHF.

The V call is TRBV21-1, the J call TRBJ1-2; TRBD1 was called by the table and not checked on the DNA. TRBV21-1 is a pseudogene locus. The CDR3 is made up of 17 amino acids. CDR3 loop: CASSKARGRGRNYGYTF. The CDR3 bases are TGTGCCAGCAGCAAAGCGCGAGGCAGGGGGCGTAACTATGGCTACACCTTC.

This clone is a singleton in its sample. The rearrangement joins TRBV5-1 to TRBJ2-5, with 12 nucleotides matching TRBD1. The CDR3 sequence is 17 residues long. The J segment lost 5 bases and the V segment lost 0 bases, leaving 8 bases of the junction unmatched. The germline CDR1 and CDR2 sequences are SGHRS and YFSETQ. The CDR3 nucleotides are TGCGCCAGCAGCTTGGAGGGGACAGGGGGCTCCTGGGAGACCCAGTACTTC. Translation gives CASSLEGTGGSWETQYF.

The rearrangement joins TRBV25-1 to TRBJ1-2, with D maybe TRBD1 (5 bases). This CDR3 has 16 residues. Trimming left V 3 bases short and J 4 bases short, with 18 bases between. Germline CDR1 reads MGHDK; CDR2 reads SYGVNS. The CDR3 here is CASSESGMGSSYGYTF. The CDR3 DNA is TGTGCCAGCAGTGAGTCAGGGATGGGCTCCAGCTATGGCTACACCTTC.

The gene calls are TRBV2 and TRBJ2-3, with D uncertain. Germline lookup yields CDR1 SNHLY and CDR2 FYNNEI. Between the trimmed V and J ends, which lost 7 bases and 4 bases, there was a span of 15 bases. The CDR3 is 14 amino acids. CDR3 nucleotide sequence: TGTGCCAGCACCGCAGGTGACTTGGCAGATACGCAGTATTTT. Translated: CASTAGDLADTQYF.

The rearrangement links TRBV18 to TRBJ2-3; D is perhaps TRBD1 (5 bases). This CDR3 spans 17 amino acids. Per the germline V gene, CDR1 is KGHSH and CDR2 is LQKENI. Trimming took 3 bases from V and 6 from J, leaving 22 bases between them. CDR3 in DNA: TGTGCCAGCTCACCCCTCAGGCAGGGCACTCAAAACGATACGCAGTATTTT. This translates into CASSPLRQGTQNDTQYF. Looking up the rest from reference TRBV18 and TRBJ2-3 gives the full variable domain: NAGVMQNPRHLVRRRGQEARLRCSPMKGHSHVYWYRQLPEEGLKFMVYLQKENIIDESGMPKERFSAEFPKEGPSILRIQQVVRGDSAAYFCASSPLRQGTQNDTQYFGPGTRLTVL.

The chain uses TRBV5-6 and TRBJ2-7, with TRBD2 matching 15 bases. The V segment lost 1 base and the J segment 0 bases; nucleotides outside the gene matches: 8. Germline CDR1 reads SGHDT; CDR2 reads YYEEEE. There are 19 residues in the CDR3. This chain's CDR3 is CASSLTPGLAGGSSYEQYF. CDR3 DNA: TGTGCCAGCAGCTTGACCCCGGGACTAGCGGGAGGAAGCTCCTACGAGCAGTACTTC.

This clone occurred once. The V call is TRBV28, the J call TRBJ1-5; 7 nucleotides match TRBD1. The junction had 13 bases not matched to a gene; V was cut back by 5 bases and J by 6 bases. The CDR3 extends over 16 amino acids. The V gene's germline CDR1 is MDHEN and CDR2 SYDVKM. CDR3 coding DNA: TGTGCCAGCAGTCCGATACAGGGGCGGGCGGGTCAGCCCCAGCATTTT. This encodes CASSPIQGRAGQPQHF. The full variable domain, its missing parts supplied by reference TRBV28 and TRBJ1-5, is DVKVTQSSRYLVKRTGEKVFLECVQDMDHENMFWYRQDPGLGLRLIYFSYDVKMKEKGDIPEGYSVSREKKERFSLILESASTNQTSMYLCASSPIQGRAGQPQHFGDGTRLSIL.

This clone has only a few counts. The chain couples TRBV19 to TRBJ1-1; D is unresolved. Trimming cost V 5 bases and J 1 base, with 5 bases left between them. Germline CDR1 and CDR2: LNHDA and SQIVND (reference sequence). The CDR3 is 12 residues long. The CDR3 DNA follows: TGTGCCAGTAGTGGTAGGAACACTGAAGCTTTCTTT. Translating it yields CASSGRNTEAFF.

This clone was counted between two and nine times. This rearrangement joins TRBV7-9 to TRBJ1-1, with no clear D. Per the germline V gene, CDR1 is SEHNR and CDR2 is FQNEAQ (reference sequence). The CDR3 is 16 amino acids. Trimming removed 4 bases from V and 1 base from J, with 16 bases in between. The CDR3 nucleotides are TGTGCCAGCAGCTCCTCCTATCGCCTGTCGAACACTGAAGCTTTCTTT. Its protein product is CASSSSYRLSNTEAFF.

The V call is TRBV6-2 or TRBV6-3, the J call TRBJ1-1; D possibly corresponds to TRBD1 (5 bases). From germline, CDR1 is MNHEY and CDR2 SVGEGT. There are 17 residues in the CDR3. V lost 0 bases and J 2 bases, leaving 16 bases between the germline ends. The CDR3 DNA is TGTGCCAGCAGTTACTCGAGGCAGGGACCCTTCAACACTGAAGCTTTCTTT. This codes for CASSYSRQGPFNTEAFF.

CDR3 amino acids: CASSPPVASYEQYF. Written as DNA, the CDR3 is TGTGCCAGCAGTCCCCCGGTCGCGAGCTACGAGCAGTACTTC. The chain uses TRBV28 and TRBJ2-7, with no clear D. V was cut by 5 bases and J by 3 bases, with 14 bases left in between. Germline values: CDR1 MDHEN, CDR2 SYDVKM. The CDR3 has 14 amino acids.

The V gene is TRBV6-2 or TRBV6-3, the J gene TRBJ1-5; D is uncertain. CDR3 size: 14 residues. Germline CDR1 is MNHEY and CDR2 is SVGEGT. V lost 3 bases, J lost 4 bases, and 10 bases lay in between. The CDR3 nucleotides read TGTGCCAGCAGTTATCCCGGAGGGAATCAGCCCCAGCATTTT. Translation: CASSYPGGNQPQHF.

The chain joins TRBV7-2 to TRBJ1-1; D is perhaps TRBD1 (5 bases). This CDR3 region has 15 residues. The V gene's germline CDR1 is SGHTA and CDR2 FQGNSA. The germline V and J ends were trimmed by 4 bases and 1 base, with 13 bases remaining between them. The CDR3 bases are TGTGCCAGCAGCTCTTACAGGTCCACGAACACTGAAGCTTTCTTT. Translating it yields CASSSYRSTNTEAFF.

The chain joins TRBV12-3 or TRBV12-4 to TRBJ2-1, with no clear D. The CDR3 consists of 11 residues. The V end was cut by 8 bases, the J end by 5 bases, with 7 bases between. The CDR3 DNA follows: TGTGCCAGCCTTCTTGACAATGAGCAGTTCTTC. Translating it yields CASLLDNEQFF.

This sequence joins TRBV10-3 and TRBJ1-5, with D perhaps matching TRBD1 (5 bases). V was shortened by 10 bases and J by 0 bases, with 16 bases between the two germline ends. Germline lookup yields CDR1 ENHRY and CDR2 SYGVKD. This CDR3 is 15 amino acids long. DNA of the CDR3: TGTGCCACGCAGACGGGACCAGATAGCAATCAGCCCCAGCATTTT. Translation: CATQTGPDSNQPQHF.

This rearrangement joins TRBV28 to TRBJ1-5, with D possibly being TRBD1 (6 bases). V dropped 7 bases and J dropped 5 bases, with 18 bases sitting between them. Germline lookup yields CDR1 MDHEN and CDR2 SYDVKM. CDR3 size: 15 residues. The CDR3: CASTLGGRTHQPQHF. As DNA, the CDR3 is TGTGCCAGCACCCTTGGGGGCAGGACCCATCAGCCCCAGCATTTT.